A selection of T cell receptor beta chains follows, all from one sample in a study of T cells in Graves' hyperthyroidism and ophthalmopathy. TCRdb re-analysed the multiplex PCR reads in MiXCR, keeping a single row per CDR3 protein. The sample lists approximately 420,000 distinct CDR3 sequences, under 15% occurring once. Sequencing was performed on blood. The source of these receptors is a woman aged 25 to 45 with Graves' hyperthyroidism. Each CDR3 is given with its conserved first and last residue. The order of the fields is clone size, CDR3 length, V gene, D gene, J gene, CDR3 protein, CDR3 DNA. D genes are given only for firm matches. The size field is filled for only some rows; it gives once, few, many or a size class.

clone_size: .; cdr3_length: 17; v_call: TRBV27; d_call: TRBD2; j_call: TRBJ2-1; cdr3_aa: CASSFNSGRTSYNKQFF; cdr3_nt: TGTGCCAGCAGTTTTAATAGCGGGAGGACGTCCTACAATAAGCAGTTCTTC
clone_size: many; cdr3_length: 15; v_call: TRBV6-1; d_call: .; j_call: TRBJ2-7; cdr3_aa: CASSELPGQSYEQYF; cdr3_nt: TGTGCCAGCAGTGAACTCCCGGGGCAGTCCTACGAGCAGTACTTC
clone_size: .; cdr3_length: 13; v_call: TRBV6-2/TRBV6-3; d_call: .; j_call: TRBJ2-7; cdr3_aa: CASSKRQAYEQYF; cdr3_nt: TGTGCCAGCAGTAAAAGACAGGCCTACGAGCAGTACTTC
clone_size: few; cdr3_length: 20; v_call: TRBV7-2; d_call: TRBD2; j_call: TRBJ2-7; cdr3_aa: CASSLVGWGLAGGHSYEQYF; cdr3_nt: TGTGCCAGCAGCTTAGTAGGTTGGGGACTAGCGGGAGGCCACTCCTACGAGCAGTACTTC
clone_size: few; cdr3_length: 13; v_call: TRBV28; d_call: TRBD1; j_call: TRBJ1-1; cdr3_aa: CASSSQDRDEAFF; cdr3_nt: TGTGCCAGCAGTTCACAGGACAGGGATGAAGCTTTCTTT
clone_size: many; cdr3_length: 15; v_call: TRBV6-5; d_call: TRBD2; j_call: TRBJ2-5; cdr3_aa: CASSYGREGGKTQYF; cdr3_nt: TGTGCCAGCAGTTACGGGCGGGAGGGCGGAAAGACCCAGTACTTC
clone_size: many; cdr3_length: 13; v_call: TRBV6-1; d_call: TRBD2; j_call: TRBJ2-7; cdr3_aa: CASSGLAGGEQYF; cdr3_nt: TGTGCCAGCAGCGGACTAGCGGGAGGCGAGCAGTACTTC
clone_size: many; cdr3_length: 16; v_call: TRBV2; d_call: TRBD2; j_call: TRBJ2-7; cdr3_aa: CASSEGGRLAGGEQYF; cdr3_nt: TGTGCCAGCAGTGAAGGGGGCAGGCTAGCGGGGGGCGAGCAGTACTTC
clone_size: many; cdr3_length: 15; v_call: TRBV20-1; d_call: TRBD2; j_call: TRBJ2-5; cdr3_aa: CSARDLLAGQETQYF; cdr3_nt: TGCAGTGCTAGGGACCTACTAGCGGGACAAGAGACCCAGTACTTC
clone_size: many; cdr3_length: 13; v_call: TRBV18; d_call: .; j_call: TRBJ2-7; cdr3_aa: CASSYTGSSEQYF; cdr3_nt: TGTGCCAGCTCATATACAGGGTCATCCGAGCAGTACTTC
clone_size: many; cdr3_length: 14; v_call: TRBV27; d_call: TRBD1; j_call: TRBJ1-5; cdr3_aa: CASSLGQDYQPQHF; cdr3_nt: TGTGCCAGCAGTCTCGGACAGGATTATCAGCCCCAGCATTTT
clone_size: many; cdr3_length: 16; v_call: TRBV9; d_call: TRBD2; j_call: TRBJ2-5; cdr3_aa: CASSVAAGGPGETQYF; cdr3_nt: TGTGCCAGCAGCGTAGCGGCGGGAGGGCCGGGAGAGACCCAGTACTTC
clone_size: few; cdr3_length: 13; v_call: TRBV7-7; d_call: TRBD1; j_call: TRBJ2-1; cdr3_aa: CASSISRDREQFF; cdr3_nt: TGTGCCAGCAGCATTTCCCGGGACAGGGAGCAGTTCTTC
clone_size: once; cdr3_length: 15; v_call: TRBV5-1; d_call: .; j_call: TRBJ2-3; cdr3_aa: CASSLEVGSADTQYF; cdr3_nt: TGCGCCAGCAGCTTGGAGGTGGGGTCGGCAGATACGCAGTATTTT
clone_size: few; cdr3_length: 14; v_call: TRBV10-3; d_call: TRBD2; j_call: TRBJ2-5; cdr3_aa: CAISETSGSETQYF; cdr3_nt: TGTGCCATCAGCGAGACTAGCGGGAGTGAGACCCAGTACTTC
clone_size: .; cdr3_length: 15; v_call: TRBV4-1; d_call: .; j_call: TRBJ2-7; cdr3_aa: CASSPLEGVAREQYF; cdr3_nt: TGCGCCAGCAGCCCCCTTGAGGGAGTAGCTCGCGAGCAGTACTTC
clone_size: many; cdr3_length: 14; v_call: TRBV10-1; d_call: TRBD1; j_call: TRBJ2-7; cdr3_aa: CASRDDRDRSEQYF; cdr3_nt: TGCGCCAGCAGAGATGACAGGGATCGTTCCGAGCAGTACTTC
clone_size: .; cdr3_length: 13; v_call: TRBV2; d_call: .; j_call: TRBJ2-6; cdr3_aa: CASTDSGANVLTF; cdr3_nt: TGTGCCAGCACGGACTCTGGGGCCAACGTCCTGACTTTC
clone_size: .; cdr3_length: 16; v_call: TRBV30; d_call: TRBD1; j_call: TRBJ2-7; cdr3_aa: CAGNHPRDRQSYGQYF; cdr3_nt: TGTGCCGGGAATCATCCCCGGGACAGGCAAAGCTACGGGCAGTACTTC
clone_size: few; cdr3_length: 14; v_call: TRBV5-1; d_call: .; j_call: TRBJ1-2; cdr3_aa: CASSLVIGDNGYTF; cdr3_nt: TGCGCCAGCAGCTTGGTTATAGGGGACAATGGCTACACCTTC
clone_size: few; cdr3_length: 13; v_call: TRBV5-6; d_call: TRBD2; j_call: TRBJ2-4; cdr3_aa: CASSLAGGDIQYF; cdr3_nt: TGTGCCAGCAGCTTGGCGGGAGGCGACATTCAGTACTTC
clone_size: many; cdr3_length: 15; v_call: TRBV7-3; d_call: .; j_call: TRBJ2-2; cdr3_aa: CASSLGGGRTGELFF; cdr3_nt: TGTGCCAGCAGCTTAGGTGGCGGAAGGACCGGGGAGCTGTTTTTT
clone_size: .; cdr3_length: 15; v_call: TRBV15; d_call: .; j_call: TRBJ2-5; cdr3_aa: CATSRDPQPPETQYF; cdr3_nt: TGTGCCACCAGCAGAGATCCCCAGCCCCCAGAGACCCAGTACTTC
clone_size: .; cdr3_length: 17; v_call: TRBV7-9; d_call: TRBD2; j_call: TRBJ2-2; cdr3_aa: CASSSRLAGEGTGELFF; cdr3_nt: TGTGCCAGCAGCTCGAGACTAGCGGGAGAGGGCACCGGGGAGCTGTTTTTT
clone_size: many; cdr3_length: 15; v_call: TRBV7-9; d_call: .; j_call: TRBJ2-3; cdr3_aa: CASSFPAANTDTQYF; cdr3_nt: TGTGCCAGCAGCTTCCCTGCGGCAAACACAGATACGCAGTATTTT
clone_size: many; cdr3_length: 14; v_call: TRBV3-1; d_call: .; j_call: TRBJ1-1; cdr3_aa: CASSPGVLNTEAFF; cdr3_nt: TGTGCCAGCAGCCCAGGAGTATTGAACACTGAAGCTTTCTTT
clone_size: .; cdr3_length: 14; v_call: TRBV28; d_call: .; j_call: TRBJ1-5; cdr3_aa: CASSSLSLNQPQHF; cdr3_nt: TGTGCCAGCTCGAGTTTGAGCTTAAATCAGCCCCAGCATTTT
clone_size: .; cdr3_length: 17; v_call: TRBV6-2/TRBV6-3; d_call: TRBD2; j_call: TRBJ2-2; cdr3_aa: CASSSLSGRGNTGELFF; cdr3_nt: TGTGCCAGCAGCTCCCTAAGCGGGAGAGGCAACACCGGGGAGCTGTTTTTT
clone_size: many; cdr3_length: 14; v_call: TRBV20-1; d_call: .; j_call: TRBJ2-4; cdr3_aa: CSARNSLAKNIQYF; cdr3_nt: TGCAGTGCTAGAAACTCCCTAGCCAAAAACATTCAGTACTTC
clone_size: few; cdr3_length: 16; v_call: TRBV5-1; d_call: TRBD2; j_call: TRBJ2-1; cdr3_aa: CASSLIAGANYNEQFF; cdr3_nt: TGCGCCAGCAGCTTAATAGCGGGAGCGAACTACAATGAGCAGTTCTTC
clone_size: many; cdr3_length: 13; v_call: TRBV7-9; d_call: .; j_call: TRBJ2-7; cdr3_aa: CASSPPVSGEQYF; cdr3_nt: TGTGCCAGCAGCCCCCCGGTCTCGGGCGAGCAGTACTTC
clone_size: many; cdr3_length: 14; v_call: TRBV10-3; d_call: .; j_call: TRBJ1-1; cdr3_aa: CAISEEAASVEAFF; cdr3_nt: TGTGCCATCAGTGAAGAGGCTGCGAGCGTTGAAGCTTTCTTT
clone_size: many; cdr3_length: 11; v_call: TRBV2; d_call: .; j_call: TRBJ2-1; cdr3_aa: CASRGGGEQFF; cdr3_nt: TGTGCCAGCAGAGGGGGGGGGGAGCAGTTCTTC
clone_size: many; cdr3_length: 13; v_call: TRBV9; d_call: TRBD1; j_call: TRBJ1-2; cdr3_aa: CASSAGQAGGYTF; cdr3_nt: TGTGCCAGCAGCGCAGGACAGGCGGGGGGCTACACCTTC
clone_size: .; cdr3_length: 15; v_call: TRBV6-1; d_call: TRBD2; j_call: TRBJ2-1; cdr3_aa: CASSGGAGVYNEQFF; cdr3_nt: TGTGCCAGCAGTGGGGGAGCGGGAGTCTACAATGAGCAGTTCTTC
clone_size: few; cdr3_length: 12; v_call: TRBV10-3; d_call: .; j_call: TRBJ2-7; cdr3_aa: CAISEGDHEQYF; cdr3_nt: TGTGCCATCAGTGAAGGGGACCACGAGCAGTACTTC
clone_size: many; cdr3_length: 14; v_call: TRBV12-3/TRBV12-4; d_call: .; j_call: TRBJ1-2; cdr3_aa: CASSFRRADYGYTF; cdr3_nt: TGTGCCAGCAGTTTTCGCAGGGCTGATTATGGCTACACCTTC
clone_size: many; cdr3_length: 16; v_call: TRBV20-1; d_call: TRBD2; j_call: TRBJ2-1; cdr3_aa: CSARESGTSAYNEQFF; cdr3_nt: TGCAGTGCTAGAGAATCCGGGACTAGCGCCTACAATGAGCAGTTCTTC
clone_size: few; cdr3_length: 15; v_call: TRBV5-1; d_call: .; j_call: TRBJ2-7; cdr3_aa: CASSLKRIFSYEQYF; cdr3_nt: TGCGCCAGCAGCTTGAAGCGGATCTTCTCCTACGAGCAGTACTTC
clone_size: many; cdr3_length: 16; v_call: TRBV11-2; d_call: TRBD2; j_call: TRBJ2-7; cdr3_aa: CASRPRTSGRAHEQYF; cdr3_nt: TGTGCCAGCAGACCCAGGACTAGCGGGAGGGCCCACGAGCAGTACTTC
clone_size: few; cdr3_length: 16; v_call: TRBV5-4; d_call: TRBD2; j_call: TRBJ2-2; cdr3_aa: CASSLVGGRDTGELFF; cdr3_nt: TGTGCCAGCAGCTTGGTGGGCGGGAGGGACACCGGGGAGCTGTTTTTT
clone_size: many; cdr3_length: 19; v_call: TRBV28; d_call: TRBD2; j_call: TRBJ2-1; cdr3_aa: CASSLFRSAGTSGSYEQFF; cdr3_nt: TGTGCCAGCAGTTTATTTCGGTCAGCGGGGACTAGCGGGAGTTATGAGCAGTTCTTC
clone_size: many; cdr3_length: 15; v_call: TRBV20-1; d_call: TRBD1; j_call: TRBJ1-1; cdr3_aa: CSARGPTGRDTEAFF; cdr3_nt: TGCAGTGCTAGAGGCCCGACAGGGAGGGACACTGAAGCTTTCTTT
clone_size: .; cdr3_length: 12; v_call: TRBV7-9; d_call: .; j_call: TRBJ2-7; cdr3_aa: CASSSGLLEQYF; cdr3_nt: TGTGCCAGCAGCTCCGGACTCCTCGAGCAGTACTTC
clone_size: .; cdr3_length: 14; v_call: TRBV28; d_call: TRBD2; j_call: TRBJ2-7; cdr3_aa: CASTVPGGPYEQYF; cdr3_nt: TGTGCCAGCACTGTTCCGGGGGGTCCCTACGAGCAGTACTTC
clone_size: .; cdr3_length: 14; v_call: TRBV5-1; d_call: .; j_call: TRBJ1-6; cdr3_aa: CASSLAGENSPPHF; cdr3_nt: TGCGCCAGCAGCTTGGCAGGGGAAAATTCACCCCCCCACTTT
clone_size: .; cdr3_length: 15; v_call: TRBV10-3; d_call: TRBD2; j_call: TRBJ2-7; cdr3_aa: CAISVSLAGRDEQYF; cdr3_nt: TGTGCCATCAGTGTCTCCTTAGCGGGAAGGGACGAGCAGTACTTC
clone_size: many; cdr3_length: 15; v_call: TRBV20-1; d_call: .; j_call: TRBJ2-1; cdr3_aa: CSATAPSGGYNEQFF; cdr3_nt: TGCAGTGCTACCGCCCCCAGCGGAGGCTACAATGAGCAGTTCTTC
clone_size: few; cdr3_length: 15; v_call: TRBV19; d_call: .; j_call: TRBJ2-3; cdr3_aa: CASSMSGRNTDTQYF; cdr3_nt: TGTGCCAGTAGTATGTCTGGGAGGAACACAGATACGCAGTATTTT
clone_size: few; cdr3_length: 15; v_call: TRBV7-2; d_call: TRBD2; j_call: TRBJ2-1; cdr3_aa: CAISLAGGSYNEQFF; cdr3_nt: TGTGCCATCTCCTTAGCGGGAGGGTCCTACAATGAGCAGTTCTTC
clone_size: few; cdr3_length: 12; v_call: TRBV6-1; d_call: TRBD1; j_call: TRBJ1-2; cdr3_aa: CASSVGGDGYTF; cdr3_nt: TGTGCCAGCAGTGTAGGGGGCGATGGCTACACCTTC
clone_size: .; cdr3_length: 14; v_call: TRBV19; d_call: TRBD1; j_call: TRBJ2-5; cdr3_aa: CASSADRASETQYF; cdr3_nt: TGTGCCAGTAGTGCCGACAGGGCTTCAGAGACCCAGTACTTC